A selection of T cell receptor beta chains follows, all from one sample in a study of a mutant IDH1 vaccine in newly diagnosed glioma. TCRdb's table, derived via immunoSEQ multiplex PCR, lists solely in-frame clones and lacks some. The data show over 40,000 clones, around 91% seen once. Their antigen targets remain unknown. The sample here was PBMCs, taken from a glioma patient whose treatment included an IDH1 peptide vaccine. Source of these receptors: a man aged 35 to 55 with glioma. Each CDR3 is given with its conserved first and last residue. Each record gives: CDR3 DNA, CDR3 protein, clone size, V gene, J gene, D gene. A D gene is named only where the DNA matches it firmly. Not every row has a clone size; where given, it reads once, few, many or a size class.

CDR3 DNA: TGTGCCACCGGGGGCGGTAGGAGGTACAATGAGCAGTTCTTC; CDR3 protein: CATGGGRRYNEQFF; clone size: -; V gene: TRBV27; J gene: TRBJ2-1; D gene: -
CDR3 DNA: TGCGCCAGCAGCTCACTTCACCCGGACCGGACTGAAGCTTTCTTT; CDR3 protein: CASSSLHPDRTEAFF; clone size: -; V gene: TRBV5-1; J gene: TRBJ1-1; D gene: -
CDR3 DNA: TGCGCCAGCAGCCAAGACCTTCTGGGGGGGGGTAGGGAGCAGTACTTC; CDR3 protein: CASSQDLLGGGREQYF; clone size: -; V gene: TRBV4-3; J gene: TRBJ2-7; D gene: TRBD2
CDR3 DNA: TGTGCCAGCAGTGACGGGCGGCTGAACTATGGCTACACCTTC; CDR3 protein: CASSDGRLNYGYTF; clone size: -; V gene: TRBV6-4; J gene: TRBJ1-2; D gene: -
CDR3 DNA: TGTGCCAGCAGCTTGTCCCTCAGGGACAACACTGAAGCTTTCTTT; CDR3 protein: CASSLSLRDNTEAFF; clone size: -; V gene: TRBV5-5; J gene: TRBJ1-1; D gene: -
CDR3 DNA: TGTGCCATCCTCGGGTCGTCGACCTCTGGGGCCAACGTCCTGACTTTC; CDR3 protein: CAILGSSTSGANVLTF; clone size: -; V gene: TRBV28; J gene: TRBJ2-6; D gene: -
CDR3 DNA: TGTGCCAGTAGTACCAAGGACATTGGCAATCAGCCCCAGCATTTT; CDR3 protein: CASSTKDIGNQPQHF; clone size: few; V gene: TRBV19; J gene: TRBJ1-5; D gene: -
CDR3 DNA: TGCGCCAGTCGGACAGGCAACACCTACGAGCAGTACTTC; CDR3 protein: CASRTGNTYEQYF; clone size: -; V gene: TRBV10-2; J gene: TRBJ2-7; D gene: TRBD1
CDR3 DNA: TGCAGCGTTCGCCCCGGACAGGGGAAGGCAGAGACCCAGTACTTC; CDR3 protein: CSVRPGQGKAETQYF; clone size: once; V gene: TRBV29-1; J gene: TRBJ2-5; D gene: TRBD1
CDR3 DNA: TGTGCCAGCAGCTTATTTTCGAATGGCTACACCTTC; CDR3 protein: CASSLFSNGYTF; clone size: -; V gene: TRBV13; J gene: TRBJ1-2; D gene: -
CDR3 DNA: TGTGCCAGCAGCGCGCAAGCCGGGACATTCGCTGAAGCTTTCTTT; CDR3 protein: CASSAQAGTFAEAFF; clone size: -; V gene: TRBV7-9; J gene: TRBJ1-1; D gene: -
CDR3 DNA: TGTGCCAGCAGCCATGACCGGGACTTCCAAGAGACCCAGTACTTC; CDR3 protein: CASSHDRDFQETQYF; clone size: -; V gene: TRBV5-4; J gene: TRBJ2-5; D gene: -
CDR3 DNA: TGCGCCAGCACCCTCACGCAGGGCGGTTATGGCTACACCTTC; CDR3 protein: CASTLTQGGYGYTF; clone size: -; V gene: TRBV5-1; J gene: TRBJ1-2; D gene: -
CDR3 DNA: TGTGCCAGCAGCGGGGGTGTCACGGACGGCCCCTATGGCTACACCTTC; CDR3 protein: CASSGGVTDGPYGYTF; clone size: -; V gene: TRBV7-9; J gene: TRBJ1-2; D gene: -
CDR3 DNA: TGTGCCAGCAGCCAGGGGGGGGACACTGAAGCTTTCTTT; CDR3 protein: CASSQGGDTEAFF; clone size: -; V gene: TRBV16; J gene: TRBJ1-1; D gene: -
CDR3 DNA: TGTGCCAGCAGCCGGGACACCTACACCGGGGAGCTGTTTTTT; CDR3 protein: CASSRDTYTGELFF; clone size: -; V gene: TRBV28; J gene: TRBJ2-2; D gene: -
CDR3 DNA: TGTGCCAGCAGTCCATTTATGAACACTGAAGCTTTCTTT; CDR3 protein: CASSPFMNTEAFF; clone size: -; V gene: TRBV6-4; J gene: TRBJ1-1; D gene: -
CDR3 DNA: TGCGCCAGCAGTCTGAAGGCGAACACTGAAGCTTTCTTT; CDR3 protein: CASSLKANTEAFF; clone size: few; V gene: TRBV10-1; J gene: TRBJ1-1; D gene: -
CDR3 DNA: TGCGCCAGCAGCTGGACTAGCGGGGGGAACACCGGGGAGCTGTTTTTT; CDR3 protein: CASSWTSGGNTGELFF; clone size: -; V gene: TRBV5-1; J gene: TRBJ2-2; D gene: TRBD2
CDR3 DNA: TGTGCCAGCAGCTTAGAAAGCACAGATACGCAGTATTTT; CDR3 protein: CASSLESTDTQYF; clone size: -; V gene: TRBV7-3; J gene: TRBJ2-3; D gene: -
CDR3 DNA: TGCAGCGCCCCGGACGGCTCTGGGGCCAACGTCCTGACTTTC; CDR3 protein: CSAPDGSGANVLTF; clone size: once; V gene: TRBV29-1; J gene: TRBJ2-6; D gene: -
CDR3 DNA: TGTGCCAGCAGTTACCCCCTTTCCTACGAGCAGTACTTC; CDR3 protein: CASSYPLSYEQYF; clone size: -; V gene: TRBV6-6; J gene: TRBJ2-7; D gene: -
CDR3 DNA: TGTGCCAGCATTGCAGGGGGCAAGAACACTGAAGCTTTCTTT; CDR3 protein: CASIAGGKNTEAFF; clone size: -; V gene: TRBV25-1; J gene: TRBJ1-1; D gene: TRBD1
CDR3 DNA: TGTGCCAGCAGACCCGACAGATACAATCAGCCCCAGCATTTT; CDR3 protein: CASRPDRYNQPQHF; clone size: -; V gene: TRBV2; J gene: TRBJ1-5; D gene: -
CDR3 DNA: TGCAGTGCTAGTATCCAAGAGACCCAGTACTTC; CDR3 protein: CSASIQETQYF; clone size: -; V gene: TRBV20-1; J gene: TRBJ2-5; D gene: -
CDR3 DNA: TGTGCCAGTAGTATCGACAGCTCTGGGGCCAACGTCCTGACTTTC; CDR3 protein: CASSIDSSGANVLTF; clone size: -; V gene: TRBV19; J gene: TRBJ2-6; D gene: -
CDR3 DNA: TGTGCCAGCAGCCAAGAACAGGGGGGCTACGACAATGAGCAGTTCTTC; CDR3 protein: CASSQEQGGYDNEQFF; clone size: -; V gene: TRBV4-2; J gene: TRBJ2-1; D gene: TRBD1
CDR3 DNA: TGTGCCAGCAGCTTAGCGGGGGGCACAGATACGCAGTATTTT; CDR3 protein: CASSLAGGTDTQYF; clone size: -; V gene: TRBV7-2; J gene: TRBJ2-3; D gene: -
CDR3 DNA: TGTGCCAGCAGGGGCAGGGGGCTTGACACTGAAGCTTTCTTT; CDR3 protein: CASRGRGLDTEAFF; clone size: -; V gene: TRBV6-6; J gene: TRBJ1-1; D gene: TRBD1
CDR3 DNA: TGTGCCAGCAGACTTGACAGGAATCAGCCCCAGCATTTT; CDR3 protein: CASRLDRNQPQHF; clone size: few; V gene: TRBV6-5; J gene: TRBJ1-5; D gene: -
CDR3 DNA: TGTGCCAGCAGAGGACTAGCGGGAGCCTCCTACGAGCAGTACTTC; CDR3 protein: CASRGLAGASYEQYF; clone size: -; V gene: TRBV28; J gene: TRBJ2-7; D gene: TRBD2
CDR3 DNA: TGTGCCAGCAGAGAAGGGGGTTCGAACACTGAAGCTTTCTTT; CDR3 protein: CASREGGSNTEAFF; clone size: -; V gene: TRBV2; J gene: TRBJ1-1; D gene: -
CDR3 DNA: TGTGCCAGCCTTGACAGGAGGGGGGAGGGCCTGGGTGAGCAGTTCTTC; CDR3 protein: CASLDRRGEGLGEQFF; clone size: -; V gene: TRBV6-4; J gene: TRBJ2-1; D gene: -
CDR3 DNA: TGTGCCAGCAGCTTAGGTAGGGGAGATGGCTACACCTTC; CDR3 protein: CASSLGRGDGYTF; clone size: -; V gene: TRBV11-2; J gene: TRBJ1-2; D gene: -
CDR3 DNA: TGCGCCAGCAGCTTGGCGGTGAACACTGAAGCTTTCTTT; CDR3 protein: CASSLAVNTEAFF; clone size: -; V gene: TRBV5-1; J gene: TRBJ1-1; D gene: -
CDR3 DNA: TGTGCCACCAGCGGTGGACTGCTCTATGGCTACACCTTC; CDR3 protein: CATSGGLLYGYTF; clone size: -; V gene: TRBV15; J gene: TRBJ1-2; D gene: -
CDR3 DNA: TGTGCCAGCAGGGGGACATGGGACACCGGGGAGCTGTTTTTT; CDR3 protein: CASRGTWDTGELFF; clone size: -; V gene: TRBV6-1; J gene: TRBJ2-2; D gene: -
CDR3 DNA: TGTGCCAGCAGCTACCGGGACAGGCACCAAGAGACCCAGTACTTC; CDR3 protein: CASSYRDRHQETQYF; clone size: -; V gene: TRBV11-2; J gene: TRBJ2-5; D gene: TRBD1
CDR3 DNA: TGTGCCAGCAGTACCGACAGCGCGAACACCGGGGAGCTGTTTTTT; CDR3 protein: CASSTDSANTGELFF; clone size: -; V gene: TRBV7-2; J gene: TRBJ2-2; D gene: -
CDR3 DNA: TGTGCCAGCAGCTTAGCGGAGAACACCATATATTTT; CDR3 protein: CASSLAENTIYF; clone size: -; V gene: TRBV7-2; J gene: TRBJ1-3; D gene: -
CDR3 DNA: TGTGCCAGCAGCGGGGACAGGGCCTGGGGAGGCTACACCTTC; CDR3 protein: CASSGDRAWGGYTF; clone size: -; V gene: TRBV5-6; J gene: TRBJ1-2; D gene: TRBD1
CDR3 DNA: TGCAGCGTTGAAGATTTCCCCTCCGGACAGGGGGCGGGGGAGCAGTACTTC; CDR3 protein: CSVEDFPSGQGAGEQYF; clone size: -; V gene: TRBV29-1; J gene: TRBJ2-7; D gene: TRBD1
CDR3 DNA: TGTGCCAGCAGCTCCCTAAGCGGGAGGAGCTCCTACGAGCAGTACTTC; CDR3 protein: CASSSLSGRSSYEQYF; clone size: -; V gene: TRBV11-1; J gene: TRBJ2-7; D gene: TRBD2
CDR3 DNA: TGTGCCAGCAGCCCCAACGCGGGAGCGGCGCAGACCCAGTACTTC; CDR3 protein: CASSPNAGAAQTQYF; clone size: -; V gene: TRBV7-8; J gene: TRBJ2-5; D gene: TRBD2
CDR3 DNA: TGTGCCACCAGCAGAGATAAAGGGCGGACCTACGAGCAGTACTTC; CDR3 protein: CATSRDKGRTYEQYF; clone size: -; V gene: TRBV15; J gene: TRBJ2-7; D gene: -
CDR3 DNA: TGTGCCATCAGTCAGCCGACAGGGAGTAACTATGGCTACACCTTC; CDR3 protein: CAISQPTGSNYGYTF; clone size: few; V gene: TRBV10-3; J gene: TRBJ1-2; D gene: TRBD1
CDR3 DNA: TGCGCCAGCAGCCAAGAAGCTGCAGGTTGGGAGACCCAGTACTTC; CDR3 protein: CASSQEAAGWETQYF; clone size: -; V gene: TRBV4-3; J gene: TRBJ2-5; D gene: -
CDR3 DNA: TGTGCCAGCAGTGAAGCGCGGTTACAGGGGAGACGAGATACGCAGTATTTT; CDR3 protein: CASSEARLQGRRDTQYF; clone size: -; V gene: TRBV2; J gene: TRBJ2-3; D gene: TRBD1
CDR3 DNA: TGCGCCAGCCAGCTACAGGTTAATAATGAAAAACTGTTTTTT; CDR3 protein: CASQLQVNNEKLFF; clone size: -; V gene: TRBV4-1; J gene: TRBJ1-4; D gene: -
CDR3 DNA: TGTGCCATCAGTGGGGGGACAGGGAGGGGAACTGAAGCTTTCTTT; CDR3 protein: CAISGGTGRGTEAFF; clone size: -; V gene: TRBV10-3; J gene: TRBJ1-1; D gene: TRBD1
CDR3 DNA: TGTGCCAGTAGTATCATACAGGGGGTGGACAATCAGCCCCAGCATTTT; CDR3 protein: CASSIIQGVDNQPQHF; clone size: -; V gene: TRBV19; J gene: TRBJ1-5; D gene: TRBD1
CDR3 DNA: TGTGCCAGTAGCCCAAGCGGGAGCCGGACCGGGGAGCTGTTTTTT; CDR3 protein: CASSPSGSRTGELFF; clone size: -; V gene: TRBV19; J gene: TRBJ2-2; D gene: TRBD2
CDR3 DNA: TGTGCCAGCAGTGCCGCACCGTCTAACTATGGCTACACCTTC; CDR3 protein: CASSAAPSNYGYTF; clone size: once; V gene: TRBV2; J gene: TRBJ1-2; D gene: -
CDR3 DNA: TGTGCCAGCAGCTTCGGGGTCGCCTTCTCCTACAATGAGCAGTTCTTC; CDR3 protein: CASSFGVAFSYNEQFF; clone size: -; V gene: TRBV11-2; J gene: TRBJ2-1; D gene: -
CDR3 DNA: TGTGCCTGGAGTGGGGGGGCACTGAGGGGCTACACCTTC; CDR3 protein: CAWSGGALRGYTF; clone size: once; V gene: TRBV30; J gene: TRBJ1-2; D gene: -